A single sample gave rise to the 4 T cell receptor beta chains below, sequenced in a study of CD8+ T cells in alopecia areata. Once RNA had been extracted, it was reverse transcribed into cDNA to act as the sequencing template. Repertoires were generated with immunoSEQ multiplex PCR, while TCRdb's copy carries only in-frame clones and drops some. Of 120,000 or so clones detected, 55% to 70% appear once; the ten largest clones hold roughly 3.1%. Sequenced: CD4+ T cells sorted from blood. The receptor source for this set is a human donor in good health.

This sequence joins TRBV6-5 and TRBJ1-2; 7 positions agree with TRBD1. The CDR3 totals 13 residues. The germline V gene encodes CDR1 MNHEY and CDR2 SVGAGI. V was pared by 6 bases and J by 2 bases, with 3 bases of the junction left unmatched. The CDR3: CASRPGQNYGYTF. The CDR3 DNA reads TGTGCCAGCAGGCCGGGACAGAACTATGGCTACACCTTC.

The genes are TRBV6-5 and TRBJ2-5; tentatively, D is TRBD2 (6 bases). Germline lookup yields CDR1 MNHEY and CDR2 SVGAGI. The CDR3 has 12 residues. The V gene lost 9 bases and the J gene lost 1 base, with 9 bases spanning the gap. The CDR3 loop reads CASQGLQETQYF. The CDR3 DNA reads TGTGCCAGTCAGGGACTCCAAGAGACCCAGTACTTC.

The chain joins TRBV5-1 to TRBJ2-6; D remains ambiguous. Germline CDR1 reads SGHRS; CDR2 reads YFSETQ. The CDR3 extends over 15 amino acids. V was shortened by 6 bases and J by 0 bases, with 10 bases between the two germline ends. Here the CDR3 DNA reads TGCGCCAGCATTCCTGACGCCTCTGGGGCCAACGTCCTGACTTTC. It codes for CASIPDASGANVLTF. Filled out from reference TRBV5-1 and TRBJ2-6, the complete variable domain reads KAGVTQTPRYLIKTRGQQVTLSCSPISGHRSVSWYQQTPGQGLQFLFEYFSETQRNKGNFPGRFSGRQFSNSRSEMNVSTLELGDSALYLCASIPDASGANVLTFGAGSRLTVL.

This clone was observed a single time. This rearrangement joins TRBV30 to TRBJ2-1; 16 bases map to TRBD2. This CDR3 is built from 16 residues. CDR1 and CDR2 (germline): GTSNPN, SVGIG (reference sequence). V was clipped by 5 bases and J by 8 bases; unmatched bases: 9. The CDR3 loop reads CAWDPGLAGGVDEQFF. CDR3 in DNA: TGTGCCTGGGACCCGGGACTAGCGGGGGGGGTCGATGAGCAGTTCTTC.